Included here is one T cell receptor (beta chain) sequence, with context. The data stem from a study of blood T cell repertoires in COVID-19. Study as a whole: PBMCs, B-cell-depleted T cells, or T cells provided the cDNA or gDNA that made up the material.

Per the study methods: Estimation of nucleated cell counts relied on the amplification of reference gene primers. Only in-frame clones appear in the TCRdb table, and some are missing; sequencing was by immunoSEQ multiplex PCR. That table gives V, J and clone size, and the DNA gave D and trimming. The table has around 50,000 clones, over 75% seen once. The germline CDR1 and CDR2 sequences are LNHNV and YYDKDF (reference sequence). Losses at the gene ends were 4 bases for V and 4 bases for J; bases not matched to a gene: 4. This CDR3 has 16 residues. The receptor was isolated from a man between 40 and 49 years old with active COVID-19. Sample: peripheral blood. The chain has TRBV15 and TRBJ2-6, with TRBD1 matching 10 bases. CDR3 in amino acids: CATSTTGGDGANVLTF. CDR3 coding DNA: TGTGCCACCAGCACGACAGGGGGCGACGGGGCCAACGTCCTGACTTTC.